This TCR beta chain is from a study of T cell responses to AZD1222 COVID-19 vaccine. Study findings and constraints: There were vaccine-associated CD4 TCRs across spike, dominant at 160-218 and 743-854.

TCRdb's copy holds only in-frame clones and misses some; the assay was immunoSEQ multiplex PCR. Among about 70,000 clones listed, less than 85% were seen once. This CDR3 contains 11 residues. Germline CDR1 SQVTM, CDR2 ANQGSEA. With 4 bases removed from V and 4 bases from J, the gap between germline ends came to 7 bases. Worth noting for this clone: Antigen: not known. The same CDR3 can be traced to other DNA sequences in this sample.

The sequenced sample was peripheral blood, obtained on day 0 of AZD1222 vaccination. This clonotype originated in an adult in good health. The chain carries TRBV29-1 and TRBJ1-2; TRBD1 might be the D (5 bases). The CDR3 reads CSVGQIYGYTF. CDR3 sequence (DNA): TGCAGCGTTGGACAGATCTATGGCTACACCTTC.